This entry features one TCR beta chain sequence. Generated by immunoSEQ multiplex PCR, the TCRdb table keeps only in-frame clones and is missing some. This sample carries 120,000 to 150,000 clones, about 80% of them seen once, and the ten largest clones take 1.5% to 2%. These data are taken from a study of blood T cell repertoires in COVID-19. Study-level background: From T cells, B-cell-depleted T cells, or PBMCs came the material, which was cDNA or gDNA.

CDR3 length: 16 amino acids. After removal of 3 bases from V and 8 bases from J, the junction contained 8 bases not matched to a gene. Germline V CDR1 and CDR2: MNHEY, SVGAGI. Grouping used clinical history reported by participants in a survey and questionnaire. People in the exposed group encountered a COVID-19 case within 2 weeks before entering the study. The source material was PBMCs or T cells enriched from blood (not recorded which). J is TRBJ2-2 and V is TRBV6-5, with 11 bases fitting TRBD1. This clonotype was sampled from a woman between 18 and 30 years old who had been exposed to COVID-19. The CDR3 DNA reads TGTGCCAGCAGTTATGTTCCGGACAGGGGGCAAGGGGAGCTGTTTTTT. Residues: CASSYVPDRGQGELFF.